Many counts were recorded for the clone carrying this T cell receptor (beta chain). The antigen is undetermined. This sample is part of a study of human T cells and chemical hapten exposure. The germline CDR1 and CDR2 sequences are SGHTA and FQGNSA. This CDR3 has 16 amino acids. The V and J ends lost 0 bases and 6 bases, in that order; junction bases with no gene match: 5. TCRdb analysed the RACE reads with MiXCR anew, one entry per CDR3 protein. The sample holds about 120,000 distinct CDR3 sequences, around an eighth seen once. Described time point: patch test 1, 2 weeks after DPC sensitization. Treatment reported: therapeutic diphenylcyclopropenone sensitization with weekly scalp DPC. The template was total RNA from unfractionated whole blood. General observations from the study: PT1 expanded TCR counts and patch test score correlated positively. Expanded TCRs grouped into significantly more large CDR3 similarity clusters than controls produced.

The material sequenced was whole blood, taken in connection with sensitization to the hapten diphenylcyclopropenone (DPC). The chain combines TRBV7-2 with TRBJ2-3, with TRBD2 matching 11 bases. The sequence came from a woman aged 45-59 years with alopecia areata. Some clones in this sample may be carry-over from other donors' samples. As DNA, the CDR3 is TGTGCCAGCAGCTTAGCTAGCGGGGGGGGCGTCGATACGCAGTATTTT. Protein sequence: CASSLASGGGVDTQYF.